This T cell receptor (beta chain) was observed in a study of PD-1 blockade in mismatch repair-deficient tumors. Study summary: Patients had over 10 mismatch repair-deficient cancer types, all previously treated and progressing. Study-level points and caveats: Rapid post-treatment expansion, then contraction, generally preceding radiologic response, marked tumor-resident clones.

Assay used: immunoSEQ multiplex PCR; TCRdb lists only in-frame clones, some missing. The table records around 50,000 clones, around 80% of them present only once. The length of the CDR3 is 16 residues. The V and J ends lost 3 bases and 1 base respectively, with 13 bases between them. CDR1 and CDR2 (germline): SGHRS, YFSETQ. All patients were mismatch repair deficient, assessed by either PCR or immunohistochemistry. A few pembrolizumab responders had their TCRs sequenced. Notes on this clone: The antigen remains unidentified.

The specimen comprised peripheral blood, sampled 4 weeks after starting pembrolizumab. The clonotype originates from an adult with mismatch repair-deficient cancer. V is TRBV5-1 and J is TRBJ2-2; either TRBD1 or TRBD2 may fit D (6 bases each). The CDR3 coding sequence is TGCGCCAGCAGCTCGGAAGGGGGGCTGAACACCGGGGAGCTGTTTTTT. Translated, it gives CASSSEGGLNTGELFF.